Listed below are T cell receptor beta chains from one sample, sequenced in a study of blood T cell repertoires in COVID-19. TCRdb's table, derived via immunoSEQ multiplex PCR, lists solely in-frame clones and lacks some. Altogether just over 350,000 clones are present, more than 75% being singletons, with the ten largest covering approximately 3.1%. Sequencing input: PBMCs or T cells enriched from blood (not recorded which). The origin of the receptors is a woman aged 25-40 years who had recovered from COVID-19. CDR3s include the opening cysteine and the closing phenylalanine or tryptophan. Each record gives: V gene, clone size, J gene, D gene, CDR3 DNA, CDR3 protein. D genes are given only for firm matches. For some rows the clone size is stated as once, few or many, or as a class when expanded; others skip it.

>TRBV6-6|NA|TRBJ1-5|NA
TGTGCCAGCAGAGAGGACAGTTCCAATCAGCCCCAGCATTTT
CASREDSSNQPQHF
>TRBV11-2|NA|TRBJ2-2|NA
TGTGCCAGCAGCTTGTCGGGGAATACCGGGGAGCTGTTTTTT
CASSLSGNTGELFF
>TRBV19|once|TRBJ1-5|NA
TGTGCCAGTAGTAGGGACTATAGGTCGGGGGCTGAGGGAAGCAATCAGCCCCAGCATTTT
CASSRDYRSGAEGSNQPQHF
>TRBV10-3|NA|TRBJ1-3|TRBD1
TGTGCCATCAGTGAGCCCGACAGGGGAAGAAACACCATATATTTT
CAISEPDRGRNTIYF
>TRBV4-1|few|TRBJ1-1|NA
TGCGCCAGCAGCCTAGGGGTTGGCAACACTGAAGCTTTCTTT
CASSLGVGNTEAFF
>TRBV2|NA|TRBJ2-3|NA
TGTGCCAGCAGGGACAGATACACAGATACGCAGTATTTT
CASRDRYTDTQYF
>TRBV2|NA|TRBJ1-2|NA
TGTGCCAGCAGTGAGCAGGGCTACTATGGCTACACCTTC
CASSEQGYYGYTF
>TRBV15|NA|TRBJ2-7|NA
TGTGCCACCAGCAGAGATTCGGCAGGGGATATCCACGAGCAGTACTTC
CATSRDSAGDIHEQYF
>TRBV18|NA|TRBJ2-1|NA
TGTGCCAGCTCACCACTGGTGCTAGCGTCTTTAAATGAGCAGTTCTTC
CASSPLVLASLNEQFF
>TRBV5-1|NA|TRBJ2-2|TRBD2
TGCGCCAGCCGCCCCGGACTAGCGGGAGTTTCCACCGGGGAGCTGTTTTTT
CASRPGLAGVSTGELFF
>TRBV4-1|NA|TRBJ2-7|TRBD1
TGCGCCAGCAGCCAAGAGGACAGGGGCAGTAACGAGCAGTACTTC
CASSQEDRGSNEQYF
>TRBV28|NA|TRBJ2-7|TRBD2
TGTGCCAGCAGTTTACGGCTAGCGGGTACCAAATTCTCCTACGAGCAGTACTTC
CASSLRLAGTKFSYEQYF
>TRBV28|NA|TRBJ2-7|NA
TGTGCCAGCGCACCACTGAGGGGCGGGAAACTATCCTACGAGCAGTACTTC
CASAPLRGGKLSYEQYF
>TRBV3-1/TRBV3-2|NA|TRBJ2-1|TRBD2
TGTGCCAGCAGCCCGGGGACTAGCTCCTACAATGAGCAGTTCTTC
CASSPGTSSYNEQFF
>TRBV27|NA|TRBJ2-7|TRBD2
TGTGCCAGCAGTTTAAGGACTAGCGGGAGGGCGTATGTCCACGAGCAGTACTTC
CASSLRTSGRAYVHEQYF
>TRBV3-1/TRBV3-2|NA|TRBJ1-4|NA
TGTGCCAGCAGCCAAGTTTTCGTAGCAACTAATGAAAAACTGTTTTTT
CASSQVFVATNEKLFF
>TRBV18|NA|TRBJ2-4|NA
TGTGCCAGCTCATCCGGGACTTCCCCCGGTTTTCAGTACTTC
CASSSGTSPGFQYF
>TRBV30|NA|TRBJ2-3|NA
TGTGCCTGGTCCACCTCAGGGGATACGCAGTATTTT
CAWSTSGDTQYF
>TRBV25-1|NA|TRBJ1-4|NA
TGTGCCAGCAGTGAATCTCGGACAGAAAATGAAAAACTGTTTTTT
CASSESRTENEKLFF
>TRBV5-6|few|TRBJ1-4|TRBD1
TGTGCCAGCAGCTCAAACAGGGGGCCCAATGAAAAACTGTTTTTT
CASSSNRGPNEKLFF
>TRBV6-5|NA|TRBJ1-6|NA
TGTGCCAGCAGTATAACAGGACGTAATTCACCCCTCCACTTT
CASSITGRNSPLHF
>TRBV9|NA|TRBJ1-1|NA
TGTGCCAGCAGCCCCCGCGGTATGAACACTGAAGCTTTCTTT
CASSPRGMNTEAFF
>TRBV6-5|NA|TRBJ2-2|NA
TGTGCCAGCAGAGCCTACACCGGGGAGCTGTTTTTT
CASRAYTGELFF
>TRBV5-1|NA|TRBJ1-3|TRBD1
TGCGCCAGCAGTTCCGGTGGACAGGGGGCGCTTGGAAACACCATATATTTT
CASSSGGQGALGNTIYF
>TRBV3-1/TRBV3-2|NA|TRBJ2-7|NA
TGTGCCAGCAGCCAAGTAGAGAGGCCCCACGAGCAGTACTTC
CASSQVERPHEQYF
>TRBV7-8|NA|TRBJ1-1|TRBD1
TGTGCCAGCAGCTTAGCCCAGGGGGCGCTGACTGAAGCTTTCTTT
CASSLAQGALTEAFF